These 27 T cell receptor beta chains share one sample of origin, sequenced in a study of monozygotic twins with inflammatory bowel disease. TCRdb re-called the 5' RACE reads and catalogs CDR3 proteins one per entry, DNA excluded. The sample has about 380,000 distinct CDR3 sequences, and its top ten clones hold 2% to 3%. The sequencing sample was made of blood. The receptors shown here come from a human donor with ulcerative colitis or Crohn's disease, or a healthy co-twin of an affected twin (not recorded which).

V usage is TRBV6-1 and J usage is TRBJ2-7; TCRdb's assignment of TRBD1 cannot be checked, as there is no DNA. This CDR3 spans 15 amino acids. Per the germline V gene, CDR1 is MNHNS and CDR2 is SASEGT. The CDR3 spells CASSPGTGRYYEQYF.

The CDR3 loop is CASSVGNRDEQYF. This chain connects TRBV9 to TRBJ2-7; the TCRdb call, TRBD1, lacks DNA for checking. There are 13 residues in the CDR3. Per the germline V gene, CDR1 is SGDLS and CDR2 is YYNGEE.

CDR3 amino acids: CASNEEAGQGLYNEQFF. V is TRBV7-2 and J is TRBJ2-1; TCRdb lists TRBD1, though no DNA is available to test this call. The CDR3 length is 17 residues. CDR1 SGHTA and CDR2 FQGNSA come from the germline V gene.

The genes are TRBV6-2 or TRBV6-3 and TRBJ2-3; the D call from TCRdb, TRBD2, cannot be confirmed without DNA. In germline, CDR1 is MNHEY, CDR2 SVGEGT. This CDR3 is 15 amino acids long. CDR3 residues: CASSPLVREGDTQYF.

The chain is built from TRBV6-5 and TRBJ2-6. Germline CDR1 and CDR2: MNHEY and SVGAGI. The CDR3 consists of 16 residues. CDR3 sequence reads: CASSYTSSSGANVLTF.

The chain couples TRBV7-3 to TRBJ1-6; the TCRdb call, TRBD1, lacks DNA for checking. Germline CDR1 and CDR2: SGHTA and FQGTGA. CDR3 length equals 15 residues. The CDR3 region is CASSLGGAGNSPLHF. Combining the CDR3 with reference TRBV7-3 and TRBJ1-6 gives the whole variable domain GAGVSQTPSNKVTEKGKYVELRCDPISGHTALYWYRQSLGQGPEFLIYFQGTGAADDSGLPNDRFFAVRPEGSVSTLKIQRTERGDSAVYLCASSLGGAGNSPLHFGNGTRLTVT.

The J gene is TRBJ1-2, the V gene TRBV30. The CDR3 spans 14 residues. Germline-derived CDR1 and CDR2 are GTSNPN and SVGIG (reference sequence). The CDR3 loop is CAWSRVADNYGYTF.

The chain combines TRBV5-1 with TRBJ2-1; there is no DNA to check the TCRdb D call of TRBD1. The CDR3 covers 14 residues. Per germline, CDR1 SGHRS and CDR2 YFSETQ. This CDR3 reads CASSLEQGYNEQFF. Together with reference TRBV5-1 and TRBJ2-1, the CDR3 gives the full variable domain: KAGVTQTPRYLIKTRGQQVTLSCSPISGHRSVSWYQQTPGQGLQFLFEYFSETQRNKGNFPGRFSGRQFSNSRSEMNVSTLELGDSALYLCASSLEQGYNEQFFGPGTRLTVL.

This chain links TRBV7-2 with TRBJ2-7; TCRdb's D call, TRBD2, is unchecked because there is no DNA. Germline V gives CDR1 SGHTA, CDR2 FQGNSA. This CDR3 has 14 residues. The CDR3 spells CASSFASGAYEQYF.

V is TRBV5-1 and J is TRBJ1-1. The CDR3 length is 19 residues. Germline CDR1 SGHRS, CDR2 YFSETQ. The CDR3 reads CASSLAWGATDARVAEAFF.

The J gene is TRBJ2-3, the V gene TRBV3-1; TCRdb's assignment of TRBD2 cannot be checked, as there is no DNA. This CDR3 has 14 amino acids. Germline V gene sequence: CDR1 LGHDT, CDR2 YNNKEL (reference sequence). CDR3 in amino acids: CASSLRLAMHTQYF.

The rearrangement uses TRBV5-1 and TRBJ2-7. The CDR3 is 15 residues long. Germline V gene lookup returns CDR1 SGHRS and CDR2 YFSETQ. The CDR3 is CASSLAWQNSYEQYF.

The CDR3 sequence is CSAGGDSNQPQHF. The chain combines TRBV20-1 with TRBJ1-5; without DNA, the TCRdb call of TRBD1 cannot be checked. In germline, CDR1 is DFQATT, CDR2 SNEGSKA (reference sequence). CDR3 length equals 13 residues.

The rearrangement joins TRBV12-5 to TRBJ2-5. CDR1 LGHNT and CDR2 FRNRAP come from the germline V gene. The CDR3 is 14 amino acids. The chain's CDR3 is CASGLGQVLETQYF.

The chain has TRBV7-8 and TRBJ2-3; TCRdb's D gene call, TRBD2, goes unchecked for lack of DNA. The CDR3 has 15 amino acids. The germline V gene has CDR1 SGHVS and CDR2 FQNEAQ. CDR3 sequence: CASSLVAYSTDTQYF.

V and J are TRBV7-2 and TRBJ2-7. The CDR3 has 16 residues. Germline V gene data show CDR1 as SGHTA and CDR2 as FQGNSA. This chain's CDR3 is CASSLALRGSSYEQYF.

The genes are TRBV20-1 and TRBJ2-7. There are 13 residues in the CDR3. Germline V gives CDR1 DFQATT, CDR2 SNEGSKA (reference sequence). The CDR3 loop reads CSAEYSAAYEQYF.

This sequence joins TRBV6-5 and TRBJ1-2; the TCRdb call, TRBD1, lacks DNA for checking. The CDR3 totals 13 residues. Germline CDR1 MNHEY, CDR2 SVGAGI. The CDR3 loop is CASSLGHSYGYTF.

J is TRBJ1-1 and V is TRBV24-1; absent DNA, TCRdb's TRBD1 call cannot be checked. Per germline, CDR1 KGHDR and CDR2 SFDVKD. There are 16 residues in the CDR3. CDR3 sequence reads: CAARTGGGLMNTEAFF.

This chain connects TRBV28 to TRBJ1-2. The CDR3 has 13 amino acids. CDR1 and CDR2 (germline): MDHEN, SYDVKM. The CDR3: CASRFGLNYGYTF.

This sequence joins TRBV11-2 and TRBJ1-1; without DNA, the TCRdb call of TRBD1 cannot be checked. Germline CDR1 is SGHAT and CDR2 is FQNNGV. This CDR3 has 16 amino acids. The CDR3 is CASSPQDTGTEVEAFF.

This chain connects TRBV2 to TRBJ2-3; without DNA, the TCRdb call of TRBD2 cannot be checked. The germline CDR1 and CDR2 sequences are SNHLY and FYNNEI. The CDR3 is made up of 16 amino acids. The CDR3 region is CASSEARFEGSDTQYF.

The chain recombines TRBV6-1 with TRBJ2-7; TCRdb picks TRBD2, but there is no DNA to check that call. The germline V gene has CDR1 MNHNS and CDR2 SASEGT. The CDR3 extends over 14 amino acids. CDR3 sequence reads: CASSKLAGAYEQYF.

The chain recombines TRBV6-2 or TRBV6-3 with TRBJ1-5; TCRdb calls TRBD1, which cannot be checked without DNA. The CDR3 has 19 residues. Germline CDR1 MNHEY, CDR2 SVGEGT. The CDR3 spells CASSHSRDKGLYSNQPQHF.

The chain joins TRBV5-1 to TRBJ1-5; TCRdb calls TRBD1, which cannot be checked without DNA. The CDR3 covers 15 residues. Germline CDR1 SGHRS, CDR2 YFSETQ. CDR3 residues: CASSLGQRPDQPQHF.

The rearrangement uses TRBV5-1 and TRBJ2-7; TCRdb's D call, TRBD1, is unchecked because there is no DNA. The CDR3 extends over 15 amino acids. Germline CDR1 and CDR2: SGHRS and YFSETQ. The CDR3 loop reads CASSTDRGYTYEQYF.

The chain couples TRBV2 to TRBJ2-2; the TCRdb D gene call, TRBD2, has no DNA to confirm it. From germline, CDR1 is SNHLY and CDR2 FYNNEI. The CDR3 runs 14 residues. The CDR3: CARSTSPNTGELFF.